Presented here are 18 T cell receptor beta chains from one specimen sequenced in a study of OX40 agonist ivuxolimab in advanced cancers. Using immunoSEQ multiplex PCR, the repertoire was profiled, and TCRdb retains in-frame clones only, with some absent. There are roughly 9,500 clones in the sample; about 66% occur only once, and around 26% lies in the top ten. The sample was CD4+ or CD8+ T cells sorted from blood, taken in a trial of the OX40 agonist ivuxolimab. The receptor set was obtained from an adult with an advanced solid tumor such as melanoma, head and neck, liver or kidney cancer.

This clone appeared a single time. This chain links TRBV10-2 with TRBJ1-1; D unresolved. Trimming left V 0 bases short and J 0 bases short, with 8 bases between. This CDR3 has 15 amino acids. Looked up from germline, CDR1 is WSHSY and CDR2 is SAAADI. The CDR3 sequence is CASSESRGMNTEAFF. In DNA, the CDR3 is TGCGCCAGCAGTGAGTCGAGAGGAATGAACACTGAAGCTTTCTTT.

The chain has TRBV27 and TRBJ2-3, with TRBD2 matching over 13 bases. The CDR3 sequence is 19 residues long. Trimming at V came to 4 bases and at J to 4 bases, leaving 14 bases not matched to a gene. Germline V gene sequence: CDR1 MNHEY, CDR2 SMNVEV (reference sequence). The CDR3 nucleotides read TGTGCCAGCAGTTCTAACGTGCCTACTAGCGGGGGGGCCCCAGATACGCAGTATTTT. Translated, it gives CASSSNVPTSGGAPDTQYF.

This chain's CDR3 is CASSPEGGKNIQYF. The CDR3 DNA sequence: TGTGCCAGCAGCCCCGAGGGTGGCAAAAACATTCAGTACTTC. V is TRBV27 and J is TRBJ2-4; maybe TRBD2 (5 bases). With 6 bases removed from V and 3 bases from J, the gap between germline ends came to 12 bases. The germline V gene has CDR1 MNHEY and CDR2 SMNVEV (reference sequence). The CDR3 length is 14 residues.

The genes are TRBV5-5 and TRBJ2-7; tentatively, D is TRBD1 or TRBD2 (5 bases each). CDR3 length: 14 residues. Trimming pared 0 bases from V and 2 bases from J, leaving 9 bases between. CDR1 and CDR2 from the germline V gene are SGHKS and YYEKEE (reference sequence). The CDR3 reads CASSLVRDPYEQYF. The CDR3 coding sequence is TGTGCCAGCAGCTTGGTCCGGGACCCCTACGAGCAGTACTTC.

The J gene is TRBJ2-7, the V gene TRBV29-1; D unresolved. The CDR3 is 12 amino acids. Trimming removed 1 base from V and 5 bases from J, with 9 bases in between. Looked up from germline, CDR1 is SQVTM and CDR2 is ANQGSEA. CDR3 region: CSVEVADHEQYF. The CDR3 nucleotides read TGCAGCGTTGAAGTTGCGGACCACGAGCAGTACTTC.

The chain combines TRBV18 with TRBJ2-5; 9 nucleotides align to TRBD2. CDR1 KGHSH and CDR2 LQKENI come from the germline V gene. The CDR3 loop spans 18 amino acids. The J segment lost 3 bases and the V segment lost 4 bases, leaving 15 bases of the junction unmatched. The DNA of the CDR3 is TGTGCCAGCTCACGCTCAATGGATACTAGCGGGTTAGAAGAGACCCAGTACTTC. Protein sequence: CASSRSMDTSGLEETQYF. Combining the CDR3 with reference TRBV18 and TRBJ2-5 gives the whole variable domain NAGVMQNPRHLVRRRGQEARLRCSPMKGHSHVYWYRQLPEEGLKFMVYLQKENIIDESGMPKERFSAEFPKEGPSILRIQQVVRGDSAAYFCASSRSMDTSGLEETQYFGPGTRLLVL.

The chain links TRBV11-1 to TRBJ2-5, with D tentatively TRBD2 (5 bases). This CDR3 has 13 amino acids. Trimming left V 5 bases short and J 5 bases short, with 12 bases between. Germline V gene sequence: CDR1 SGHAT, CDR2 FQDESV (reference sequence). CDR3 DNA: TGTGCCAGCAGCCCCGAGGACTCGGAGACCCAGTACTTC. This encodes CASSPEDSETQYF. The variable domain in full, with the rest retrieved from reference TRBV11-1 and TRBJ2-5, is EAEVAQSPRYKITEKSQAVAFWCDPISGHATLYWYRQILGQGPELLVQFQDESVVDDSQLPKDRFSAERLKGVDSTLKIQPAELGDSAMYLCASSPEDSETQYFGPGTRLLVL.

This clone was observed once. The chain recombines TRBV6-1 with TRBJ1-1; tentative D call: TRBD1 (6 bases). CDR3 length: 15 amino acids. The germline V gene encodes CDR1 MNHNS and CDR2 SASEGT. Trimming stripped 3 bases from V and 3 bases from J, with 14 bases between. As DNA, the CDR3 is TGTGCCAGCAGTGAGGAGGGGCAGGGGTACACTGAAGCTTTCTTT. This translates into CASSEEGQGYTEAFF.

The J gene is TRBJ2-1, the V gene TRBV11-2, with 8 bases lining up with TRBD2. Germline CDR1 is SGHAT and CDR2 is FQNNGV. V lost 4 bases and J lost 3; bases outside the gene matches: 5. CDR3 size: 15 residues. The CDR3 loop is CASSSSGRDYNEQFF. CDR3 nucleotide sequence: TGTGCCAGCAGCTCCAGCGGGAGAGACTACAATGAGCAGTTCTTC. Filled out from reference TRBV11-2 and TRBJ2-1, the complete variable domain reads EAGVAQSPRYKIIEKRQSVAFWCNPISGHATLYWYQQILGQGPKLLIQFQNNGVVDDSQLPKDRFSAERLKGVDSTLKIQPAKLEDSAVYLCASSSSGRDYNEQFFGPGTRLTVL.

This clone was seen a single time. The chain links TRBV28 to TRBJ2-5, with TRBD2 identical over 9 bases. The CDR3 runs to 15 residues. CDR1 and CDR2 from the germline V gene are MDHEN and SYDVKM. V shed 2 bases, J shed 5 bases, and the junction held 6 bases outside the gene matches. The CDR3 loop is CASSLLAGTKETQYF. The CDR3 region has the DNA TGTGCCAGCAGTTTACTAGCGGGGACGAAGGAGACCCAGTACTTC.

The genes are TRBV27 and TRBJ2-2; D may be TRBD2 (5 bases). The germline V gene has CDR1 MNHEY and CDR2 SMNVEV (reference sequence). Trimming took off 5 bases at V and 8 bases at J, with 9 bases between the two ends. CDR3 length: 12 residues. For the CDR3, the DNA is TGTGCCAGCAGTACCCCGGGAGGGGAGCTGTTTTTT. Translated, it gives CASSTPGGELFF.

J is TRBJ1-1 and V is TRBV4-2; 7 bases match TRBD1. There are 16 residues in the CDR3. J gave up 0 bases and V 1 base, and 5 bases lay outside the gene matches. Germline-derived CDR1 and CDR2 are LGHNA and YNFKEQ. CDR3 nucleotide sequence: TGTGCCAGCAGCCAAGCCCAGACAGGGATGAACACTGAAGCTTTCTTT. Translating it yields CASSQAQTGMNTEAFF.

This rearrangement joins TRBV4-3 to TRBJ2-3, with 7 bases identical to TRBD1. CDR1 and CDR2 (germline): LGHNA, YSLEER. This CDR3 comprises 16 residues. Trimming at V came to 1 base and at J to 1 base, leaving 5 bases not matched to a gene. The chain's CDR3 is CASSQADRVGTDTQYF. The CDR3 nucleotides read TGCGCCAGCAGCCAAGCAGACAGGGTCGGCACAGATACGCAGTATTTT.

The chain employs TRBV7-9 and TRBJ2-7, with D perhaps TRBD1 or TRBD2 (6 bases each). Looked up from germline, CDR1 is SEHNR and CDR2 is FQNEAQ (reference sequence). V lost 3 bases and J lost 5, with 14 bases in between. This CDR3 has 14 residues. The CDR3 DNA sequence: TGTGCCAGCAGCTTCGGGGGCTTATGGGACGAGCAGTACTTC. Protein: CASSFGGLWDEQYF.

CDR3 loop: CASSEVKASYEQYF. The CDR3 DNA follows: TGTGCCAGCAGCGAGGTCAAAGCATCCTACGAGCAGTACTTC. The genes are TRBV2 and TRBJ2-7; no clear D gene. There are 14 residues in the CDR3. Trimming removed 6 bases at V and 1 base at J, with 13 bases between. The germline gives CDR1 SNHLY, CDR2 FYNNEI.

This chain uses TRBV6-6 with TRBJ2-5, with 10 bases identical to TRBD2. CDR1 MNHNY and CDR2 SVGAGI come from the germline V gene (reference sequence). Germline trimming cut 6 bases from V and 5 bases from J; bases unmatched to any gene: 9. The CDR3 loop spans 15 amino acids. CDR3 nucleotides: TGTGCCAGCAGCGGAGCGGGGGGGACGATGGAGACCCAGTACTTC. Translating gives CASSGAGGTMETQYF.

The chain employs TRBV27 and TRBJ2-2; no firm D call. The CDR3 runs to 15 residues. In germline, CDR1 is MNHEY, CDR2 SMNVEV (reference sequence). Trimming pared 2 bases from V and 1 base from J, leaving 8 bases between. CDR3 sequence (DNA): TGTGCCAGCAGTTTAGCTACAGTGAACACCGGGGAGCTGTTTTTT. It specifies CASSLATVNTGELFF.

The V gene is TRBV19, the J gene TRBJ2-7; the match to TRBD1 covers 8 bases. There are 13 residues in the CDR3. From germline, CDR1 is LNHDA and CDR2 SQIVND (reference sequence). Trimming cost V 4 bases and J 3 bases; bases outside gene matches: 2. DNA of the CDR3: TGTGCCAGTAGTACGGGGACAGGCTACGAGCAGTACTTC. This codes for CASSTGTGYEQYF.